These T cell receptor beta chains were read from a single sample in a study of blood T cell repertoires in COVID-19. Produced via immunoSEQ multiplex PCR; TCRdb's table is partial and in-frame only. The sample yields hundreds of thousands of clones, 70% to 90% seen once. The source material was peripheral blood. The source is a woman in her 30s who had recovered from COVID-19. The CDR3 runs from the conserved cysteine through the conserved F or W. D genes are given only for firm matches. Only part of the rows carry a size: once, few, many, or a class if the clone is expanded.

d_gene: TRBD1
j_gene: TRBJ2-3
abundance: .
v_gene: TRBV27
CDR3aa: CASTPSGTDLLISTDTQYF
CDR3nt: TGTGCCAGCACTCCCTCCGGGACAGATCTCCTTATTTCCACAGATACGCAGTATTTT

d_gene: TRBD1
j_gene: TRBJ2-2
abundance: .
v_gene: TRBV28
CDR3aa: CASSTTGGTGELFF
CDR3nt: TGTGCCAGCAGTACCACAGGGGGGACCGGGGAGCTGTTTTTT

d_gene: .
j_gene: TRBJ2-5
abundance: .
v_gene: TRBV6-5
CDR3aa: CASRYDRDIQETQYF
CDR3nt: TGTGCCAGCAGGTATGACCGGGACATTCAAGAGACCCAGTACTTC

d_gene: TRBD2
j_gene: TRBJ2-3
abundance: .
v_gene: TRBV29-1
CDR3aa: CSALTSGVTDTQYF
CDR3nt: TGCAGCGCCCTGACTAGCGGGGTCACAGATACGCAGTATTTT

d_gene: .
j_gene: TRBJ2-6
abundance: once
v_gene: TRBV27
CDR3aa: CASSLFGGGAGANVLTF
CDR3nt: TGTGCCAGCAGTTTATTCGGGGGTGGTGCTGGGGCCAACGTCCTGACTTTC

d_gene: .
j_gene: TRBJ1-2
abundance: .
v_gene: TRBV28
CDR3aa: CASSLRGYYGYTF
CDR3nt: TGTGCCAGCAGTTTAAGGGGCTACTATGGCTACACCTTC

d_gene: TRBD1
j_gene: TRBJ2-7
abundance: .
v_gene: TRBV30
CDR3aa: CAWSVKITHRGPSSYEQYF
CDR3nt: TGTGCCTGGAGTGTGAAAATTACACACAGGGGACCCAGCTCCTACGAGCAGTACTTC

d_gene: TRBD1
j_gene: TRBJ1-4
abundance: .
v_gene: TRBV28
CDR3aa: CASSPAGTGGSSEKLFF
CDR3nt: TGTGCCAGCAGTCCGGCCGGGACAGGGGGCTCTAGTGAAAAACTGTTTTTT

d_gene: .
j_gene: TRBJ1-2
abundance: .
v_gene: TRBV19
CDR3aa: CASSIGAPNYGYTF
CDR3nt: TGTGCCAGTAGTATAGGCGCTCCTAACTATGGCTACACCTTC

d_gene: TRBD2
j_gene: TRBJ2-2
abundance: .
v_gene: TRBV3-1/TRBV3-2
CDR3aa: CASSTGLAGGYGELFF
CDR3nt: TGTGCCAGCAGCACGGGACTAGCGGGGGGGTACGGAGAGCTGTTTTTT

d_gene: .
j_gene: TRBJ2-7
abundance: .
v_gene: TRBV5-4
CDR3aa: CASSWSGSYEQYF
CDR3nt: TGTGCCAGCAGTTGGAGCGGCTCCTACGAGCAGTACTTC

d_gene: .
j_gene: TRBJ1-2
abundance: once
v_gene: TRBV3-1/TRBV3-2
CDR3aa: CASSQVAWGGYTF
CDR3nt: TGTGCCAGCAGCCAGGTGGCCTGGGGCGGCTACACCTTC

d_gene: TRBD1
j_gene: TRBJ1-6
abundance: .
v_gene: TRBV5-5
CDR3aa: CASSFTISRTGGSPLHF
CDR3nt: TGTGCCAGCAGCTTTACCATTTCAAGGACAGGAGGTTCACCCCTCCACTTT

d_gene: .
j_gene: TRBJ2-5
abundance: .
v_gene: TRBV5-1
CDR3aa: CASSPSAGILQETQYF
CDR3nt: TGCGCCAGCAGCCCCTCGGCGGGGATCCTCCAAGAGACCCAGTACTTC

d_gene: .
j_gene: TRBJ2-5
abundance: .
v_gene: TRBV5-1
CDR3aa: CASSLGTGETQYF
CDR3nt: TGCGCCAGCAGCTTGGGTACGGGAGAGACCCAGTACTTC

d_gene: .
j_gene: TRBJ2-3
abundance: .
v_gene: TRBV7-3
CDR3aa: CASSSWAGVTDTQYF
CDR3nt: TGTGCCAGCAGCTCTTGGGCCGGGGTCACAGATACGCAGTATTTT

d_gene: TRBD1
j_gene: TRBJ1-1
abundance: .
v_gene: TRBV7-9
CDR3aa: CASSPMTAGTGNTEAFF
CDR3nt: TGTGCCAGCAGCCCCATGACTGCCGGGACAGGGAACACTGAAGCTTTCTTT

d_gene: .
j_gene: TRBJ2-2
abundance: .
v_gene: TRBV27
CDR3aa: CASSSSSGGELFF
CDR3nt: TGTGCCAGCAGCTCGTCCTCCGGGGGGGAGCTGTTTTTT

d_gene: TRBD2
j_gene: TRBJ2-2
abundance: .
v_gene: TRBV15
CDR3aa: CATSRKRGGNTGELFF
CDR3nt: TGTGCCACCAGCAGGAAGCGGGGGGGAAACACCGGGGAGCTGTTTTTT

d_gene: TRBD2
j_gene: TRBJ2-5
abundance: .
v_gene: TRBV27
CDR3aa: CASSLSPLAEETQYF
CDR3nt: TGTGCCAGCAGTTTATCGCCTCTAGCGGAAGAGACCCAGTACTTC